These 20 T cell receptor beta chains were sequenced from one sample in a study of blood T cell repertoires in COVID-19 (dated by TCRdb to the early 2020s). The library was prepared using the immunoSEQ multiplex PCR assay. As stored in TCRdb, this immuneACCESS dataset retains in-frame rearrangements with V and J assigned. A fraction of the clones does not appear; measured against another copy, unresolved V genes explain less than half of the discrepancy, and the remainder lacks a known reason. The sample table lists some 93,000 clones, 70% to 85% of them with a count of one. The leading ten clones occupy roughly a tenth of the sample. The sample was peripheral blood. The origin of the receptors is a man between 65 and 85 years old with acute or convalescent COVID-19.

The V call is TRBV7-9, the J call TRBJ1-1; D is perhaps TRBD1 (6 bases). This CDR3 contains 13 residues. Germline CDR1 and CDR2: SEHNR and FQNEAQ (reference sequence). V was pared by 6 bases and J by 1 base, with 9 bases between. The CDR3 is CASSQQGNTEAFF. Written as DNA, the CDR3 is TGTGCCAGCAGTCAACAGGGGAACACTGAAGCTTTCTTT.

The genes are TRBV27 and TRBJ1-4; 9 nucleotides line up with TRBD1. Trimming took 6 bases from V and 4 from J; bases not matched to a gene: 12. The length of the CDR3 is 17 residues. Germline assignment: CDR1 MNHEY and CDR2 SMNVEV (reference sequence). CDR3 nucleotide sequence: TGTGCCAGCAGCAAAACAGGACAGGGGAGGAGTAATGAAAAACTGTTTTTT. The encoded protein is CASSKTGQGRSNEKLFF.

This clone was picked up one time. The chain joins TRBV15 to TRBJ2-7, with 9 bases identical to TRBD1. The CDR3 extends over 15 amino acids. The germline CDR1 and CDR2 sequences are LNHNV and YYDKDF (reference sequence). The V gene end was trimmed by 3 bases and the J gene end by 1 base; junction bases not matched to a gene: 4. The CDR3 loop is CATSRGQGGSYEQYF. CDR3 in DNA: TGTGCCACCAGCAGGGGACAGGGAGGGTCCTACGAGCAGTACTTC.

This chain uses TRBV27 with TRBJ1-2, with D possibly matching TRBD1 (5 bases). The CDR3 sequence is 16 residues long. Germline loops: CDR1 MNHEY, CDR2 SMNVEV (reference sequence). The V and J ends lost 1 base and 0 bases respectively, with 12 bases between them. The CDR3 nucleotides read TGTGCCAGCAGTTTATACCCGACAGACTCTAACTATGGCTACACCTTC. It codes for CASSLYPTDSNYGYTF.

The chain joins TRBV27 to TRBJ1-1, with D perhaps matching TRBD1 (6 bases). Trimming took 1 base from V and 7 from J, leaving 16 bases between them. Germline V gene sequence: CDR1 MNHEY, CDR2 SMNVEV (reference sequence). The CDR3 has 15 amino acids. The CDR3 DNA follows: TGTGCCAGCAGTTTATTCCATGACAGGCAAAGTGAAGCTTTCTTT. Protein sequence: CASSLFHDRQSEAFF.

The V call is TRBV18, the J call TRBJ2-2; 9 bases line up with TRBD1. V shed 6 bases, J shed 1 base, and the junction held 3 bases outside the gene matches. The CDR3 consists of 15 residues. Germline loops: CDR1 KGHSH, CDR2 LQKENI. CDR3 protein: CASSSGQGNTGELFF. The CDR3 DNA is TGTGCCAGCTCTTCGGGACAGGGGAACACCGGGGAGCTGTTTTTT.

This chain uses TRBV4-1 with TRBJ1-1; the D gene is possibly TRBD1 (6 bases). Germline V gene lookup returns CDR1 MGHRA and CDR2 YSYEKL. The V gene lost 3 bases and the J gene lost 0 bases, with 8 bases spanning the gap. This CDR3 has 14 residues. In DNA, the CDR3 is TGCGCCAGCAGCCAGGGGGACATGAACACTGAAGCTTTCTTT. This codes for CASSQGDMNTEAFF.

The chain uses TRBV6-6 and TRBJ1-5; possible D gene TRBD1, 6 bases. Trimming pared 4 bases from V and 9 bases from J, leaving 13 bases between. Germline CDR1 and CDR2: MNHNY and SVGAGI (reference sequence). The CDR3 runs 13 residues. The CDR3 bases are TGTGCCAGCAGTTTGGACAGCGAACGGCCCCAGCATTTT. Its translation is CASSLDSERPQHF.

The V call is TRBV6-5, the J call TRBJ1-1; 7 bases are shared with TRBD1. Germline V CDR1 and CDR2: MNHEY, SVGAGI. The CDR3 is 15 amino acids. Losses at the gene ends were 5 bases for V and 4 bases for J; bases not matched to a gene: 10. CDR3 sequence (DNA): TGTGCCAGCAGTCGGGACAGCCCAAAGGGCACTGAAGCTTTCTTT. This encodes CASSRDSPKGTEAFF.

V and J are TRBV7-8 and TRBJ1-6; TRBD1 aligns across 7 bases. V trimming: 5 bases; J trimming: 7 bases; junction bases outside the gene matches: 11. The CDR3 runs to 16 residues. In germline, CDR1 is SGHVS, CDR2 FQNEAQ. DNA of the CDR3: TGTGCCAGCAGCAGGAGACAGGGCACGCGGAATTCACCCCTCCACTTT. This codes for CASSRRQGTRNSPLHF.

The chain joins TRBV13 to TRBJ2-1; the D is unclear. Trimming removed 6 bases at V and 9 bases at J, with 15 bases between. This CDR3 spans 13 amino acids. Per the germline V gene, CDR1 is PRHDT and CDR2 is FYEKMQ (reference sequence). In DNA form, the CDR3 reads TGTGCCAGCAGATCAAGTGGCCCGTCTGAGCAGTTCTTC. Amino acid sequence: CASRSSGPSEQFF.

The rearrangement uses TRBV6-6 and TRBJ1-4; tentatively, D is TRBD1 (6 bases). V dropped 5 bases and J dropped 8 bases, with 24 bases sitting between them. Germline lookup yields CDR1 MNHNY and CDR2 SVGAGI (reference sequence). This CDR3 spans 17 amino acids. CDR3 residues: CASSQGFEGPLSEKLFF. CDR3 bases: TGTGCCAGCAGTCAGGGGTTCGAAGGTCCCCTATCCGAAAAACTGTTTTTT.

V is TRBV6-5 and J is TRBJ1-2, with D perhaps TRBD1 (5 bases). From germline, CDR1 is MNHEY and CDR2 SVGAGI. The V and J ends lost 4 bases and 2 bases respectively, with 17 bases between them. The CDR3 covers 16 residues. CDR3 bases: TGTGCCAGCAGTTCGTTGAGACAGCTGATCAACTATGGCTACACCTTC. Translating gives CASSSLRQLINYGYTF.

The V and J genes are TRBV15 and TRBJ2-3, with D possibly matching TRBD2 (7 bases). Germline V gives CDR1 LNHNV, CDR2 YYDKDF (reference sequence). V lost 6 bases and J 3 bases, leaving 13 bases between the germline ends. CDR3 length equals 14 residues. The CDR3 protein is CATRGGRGTDTQYF. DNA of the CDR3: TGTGCCACCAGGGGGGGGCGGGGGACAGATACGCAGTATTTT.

The CDR3 region is CAIRRNTEAFF. For the CDR3, the DNA is TGTGCCATCAGGAGGAACACTGAAGCTTTCTTT. J is TRBJ1-1 and V is TRBV10-3; no clear D gene. With 6 bases removed from V and 1 base from J, the gap between germline ends came to 3 bases. The CDR3 length is 11 residues. Germline assignment: CDR1 ENHRY and CDR2 SYGVKD.

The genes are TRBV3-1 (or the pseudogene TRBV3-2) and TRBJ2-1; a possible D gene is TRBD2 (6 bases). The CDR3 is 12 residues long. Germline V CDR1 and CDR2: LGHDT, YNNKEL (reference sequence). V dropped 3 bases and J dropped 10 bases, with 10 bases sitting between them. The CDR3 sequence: CASSQALAEQFF. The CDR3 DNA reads TGTGCCAGCAGCCAGGCTCTAGCGGAGCAGTTCTTC.

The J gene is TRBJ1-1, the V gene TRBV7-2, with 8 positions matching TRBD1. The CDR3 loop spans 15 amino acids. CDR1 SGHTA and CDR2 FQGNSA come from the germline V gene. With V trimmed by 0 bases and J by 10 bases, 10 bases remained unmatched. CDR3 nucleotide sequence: TGTGCCAGCAGCTTAGCGCTTGGGACAGGAATATCAGCTTTCTTT. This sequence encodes CASSLALGTGISAFF.

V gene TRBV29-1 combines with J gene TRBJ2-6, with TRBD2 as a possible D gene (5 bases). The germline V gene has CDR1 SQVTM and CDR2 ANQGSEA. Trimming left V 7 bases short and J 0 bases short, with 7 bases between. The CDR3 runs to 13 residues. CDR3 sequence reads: CSAAGSGANVLTF. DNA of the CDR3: TGCAGCGCGGCGGGCTCTGGGGCCAACGTCCTGACTTTC.

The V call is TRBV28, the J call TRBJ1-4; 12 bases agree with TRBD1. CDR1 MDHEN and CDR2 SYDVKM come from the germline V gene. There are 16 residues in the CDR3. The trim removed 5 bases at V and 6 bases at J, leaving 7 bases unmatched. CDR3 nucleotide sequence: TGTGCCAGCAGTCCCGGGACAGGGGGCGTTTATGAAAAACTGTTTTTT. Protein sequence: CASSPGTGGVYEKLFF.

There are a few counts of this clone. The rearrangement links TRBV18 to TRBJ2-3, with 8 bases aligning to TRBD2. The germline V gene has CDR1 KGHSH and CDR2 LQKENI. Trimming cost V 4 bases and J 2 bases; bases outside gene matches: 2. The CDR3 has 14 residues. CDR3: CASSLGRATDTQYF. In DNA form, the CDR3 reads TGTGCCAGCTCACTCGGGAGGGCCACAGATACGCAGTATTTT.